This TCR beta chain was found in a study of T cell changes during pregnancy in multiple sclerosis. CDR1 SGHKS and CDR2 YYEKEE come from the germline V gene (reference sequence). CDR3 size: 14 residues. The V end lost 0 bases, the J end lost 3 bases, and 6 bases lay between the germline ends. This clone showed up just once. The table came from immunoSEQ multiplex PCR; TCRdb's copy has only in-frame clones and leaves some out. The table shows 76,000 or so clones, with roughly 95% occurring only once. The receptor's source is a female donor in good health, enrolled as a control in a pregnancy study. Sequencing used peripheral blood, obtained in the second trimester of pregnancy. The V gene is TRBV5-5, the J gene TRBJ2-2, with a tentative D call TRBD2 (6 bases). In nucleotides, the CDR3 is TGTGCCAGCAGCTTGGAGCGGGACACCGGGGAGCTGTTTTTT. This gives the protein CASSLERDTGELFF.